These T cell receptor beta chains were read from a single sample in a study of cytomegalovirus exposure and HLA in healthy donors. Generated by immunoSEQ multiplex PCR, the TCRdb table keeps only in-frame clones and is missing some. The sample comprises roughly 190,000 clones, more than 75% of which are singletons, and about 2.4% rests with the top ten. What was sequenced was PBMCs. All receptors come from a woman aged 45-65 years in good health and CMV-seropositive. The CDR3 runs from the conserved cysteine through the conserved F or W. The order of the fields is J gene, D gene, clone size, V gene, CDR3 protein, CDR3 DNA. The D gene is left open where the match is weak. The size entry is marked missing in some rows and otherwise reads once, few, many or a size class.

>TRBJ2-5|TRBD2|-|TRBV11-1
CASNRLAGKETQYF
TGTGCCAGCAACCGACTAGCGGGGAAAGAGACCCAGTACTTC
>TRBJ2-1|TRBD2|few|TRBV14
CASSPPGGGFYNEQFF
TGTGCCAGCAGCCCTCCTGGGGGGGGGTTCTACAATGAGCAGTTCTTC
>TRBJ1-2|-|-|TRBV4-1
CASSHQGDYGYTF
TGCGCCAGCAGCCACCAGGGCGACTATGGCTACACCTTC
>TRBJ2-1|TRBD2|-|TRBV6-1
CASSDLAGGYNEQFF
TGTGCCAGCAGTGACCTAGCGGGGGGGTACAATGAGCAGTTCTTC
>TRBJ1-5|-|-|TRBV27
CASSPNSNQPQHF
TGTGCCAGCAGCCCCAATAGCAATCAGCCCCAGCATTTT
>TRBJ1-2|-|-|TRBV5-4
CASSSDMAGYGYTF
TGTGCCAGCAGCTCTGACATGGCGGGCTATGGCTACACCTTC
>TRBJ2-3|TRBD2|-|TRBV19
CASSSGLAGAVTDTQYF
TGTGCCAGTAGTTCGGGACTAGCGGGGGCCGTCACAGATACGCAGTATTTT
>TRBJ2-1|-|few|TRBV6-6
CASSYPDDSYWFF
TGTGCCAGCAGTTACCCAGATGACAGTTATTGGTTCTTC
>TRBJ1-1|-|-|TRBV6-5
CAREGEAFF
TGTGCCAGGGAGGGGGAAGCTTTCTTT
>TRBJ1-3|TRBD1|-|TRBV5-1
CASSLGQGAPGNTIYF
TGCGCCAGCAGCTTGGGACAGGGGGCACCTGGAAACACCATATATTTT
>TRBJ1-2|-|-|TRBV25-1
CASSKGVGYTF
TGTGCCAGCAGTAAGGGAGTTGGCTACACCTTC
>TRBJ1-1|TRBD1|-|TRBV6-1
CAISELQGQGSTEAFF
TGTGCCATCAGTGAGCTCCAGGGACAGGGGAGCACTGAAGCTTTCTTT
>TRBJ2-7|-|-|TRBV6-1
CASSSPSLYEQYF
TGTGCCAGCAGTTCCCCATCCCTATACGAGCAGTACTTC
>TRBJ1-2|TRBD1|-|TRBV28
CASTPGQGGGYTF
TGTGCCAGCACCCCGGGACAGGGTGGAGGCTACACCTTC
>TRBJ2-3|TRBD2|-|TRBV5-1
CASSPRTSGGSTDTQYF
TGCGCCAGCAGCCCTCGGACTAGCGGGGGAAGCACAGATACGCAGTATTTT
>TRBJ2-1|TRBD1|-|TRBV5-1
CASSRDSISYNEQFF
TGCGCCAGCAGTCGGGACAGCATCTCCTACAATGAGCAGTTCTTC
>TRBJ1-1|TRBD1|-|TRBV11-1
CASSFPQGRAFF
TGTGCCAGCAGCTTTCCACAGGGGAGGGCTTTCTTT
>TRBJ2-2|TRBD2|-|TRBV5-4
CASSFVAGGDSNTGELFF
TGTGCCAGCAGCTTCGTAGCCGGGGGGGACTCGAACACCGGGGAGCTGTTTTTT
>TRBJ2-2|-|-|TRBV21-1
CASSNRDITGELFF
TGTGCCAGCAGCAACCGGGACATCACCGGGGAGCTGTTTTTT
>TRBJ1-4|-|-|TRBV28
CASRGRDATNEKLFF
TGTGCCAGCAGGGGGCGCGATGCAACTAATGAAAAACTGTTTTTT
>TRBJ1-2|-|-|TRBV2
CASSRTYLDYGYTF
TGTGCCAGCAGTCGCACGTATCTAGACTATGGCTACACCTTC
>TRBJ1-5|-|few|TRBV5-6
CASSYGTQRCF
TGTGCCAGCAGCTACGGGACACAGAGGTGTTTT
>TRBJ2-3|-|-|TRBV5-6
CASSQTDTQYF
TGTGCCAGCAGCCAGACAGATACGCAGTATTTT
>TRBJ2-1|TRBD2|-|TRBV4-2
CASSQDGAGLANEQFF
TGTGCCAGCAGCCAAGATGGAGCGGGACTAGCTAATGAGCAGTTCTTC
>TRBJ2-1|TRBD2|-|TRBV9
CASSVGGGNEQFF
TGTGCCAGCAGCGTAGGGGGGGGCAATGAGCAGTTCTTC
>TRBJ2-5|-|-|TRBV7-8
CASSFFGGQETQYF
TGTGCCAGCAGCTTTTTCGGGGGCCAAGAGACCCAGTACTTC
>TRBJ2-1|-|-|TRBV9
CASSPSLSSYNEQFF
TGTGCCAGCAGCCCCTCACTTAGCTCCTACAATGAGCAGTTCTTC
>TRBJ1-5|-|-|TRBV6-5
CASTRALNQPQHF
TGTGCCAGCACCAGGGCACTCAATCAGCCCCAGCATTTT
>TRBJ1-1|TRBD1|-|TRBV5-1
CASSLGQGGEAFF
TGCGCCAGCAGCCTTGGACAGGGCGGGGAAGCTTTCTTT
>TRBJ1-4|-|-|TRBV4-3
CASSQSSQTNEKLFF
TGCGCCAGCAGCCAGAGTTCACAGACTAATGAAAAACTGTTTTTT